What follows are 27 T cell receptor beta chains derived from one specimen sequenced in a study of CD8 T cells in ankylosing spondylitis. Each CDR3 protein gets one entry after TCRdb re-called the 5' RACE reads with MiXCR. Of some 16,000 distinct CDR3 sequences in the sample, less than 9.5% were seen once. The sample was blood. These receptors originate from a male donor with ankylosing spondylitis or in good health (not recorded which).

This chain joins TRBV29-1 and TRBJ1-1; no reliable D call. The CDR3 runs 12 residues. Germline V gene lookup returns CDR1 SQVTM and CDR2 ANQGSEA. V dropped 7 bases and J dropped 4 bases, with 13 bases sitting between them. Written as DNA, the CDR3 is TGCAGCGCCCATCACAGTGGCACTGAAGCTTTCTTT. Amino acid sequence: CSAHHSGTEAFF. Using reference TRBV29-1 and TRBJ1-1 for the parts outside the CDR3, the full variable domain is SAVISQKPSRDICQRGTSLTIQCQVDSQVTMMFWYRQQPGQSLTLIATANQGSEATYESGFVIDKFPISRPNLTFSTLTVSNMSPEDSSIYLCSAHHSGTEAFFGQGTRLTVV.

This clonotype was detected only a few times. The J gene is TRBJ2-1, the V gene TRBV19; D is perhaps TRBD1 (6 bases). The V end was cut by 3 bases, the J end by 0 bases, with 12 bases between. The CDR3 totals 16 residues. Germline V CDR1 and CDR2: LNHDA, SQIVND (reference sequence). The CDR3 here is CASSMDSLSSYNEQFF. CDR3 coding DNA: TGTGCCAGTAGTATGGACAGCTTGAGCTCCTACAATGAGCAGTTCTTC. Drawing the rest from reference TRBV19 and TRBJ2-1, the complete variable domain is DGGITQSPKYLFRKEGQNVTLSCEQNLNHDAMYWYRQDPGQGLRLIYYSQIVNDFQKGDIAEGYSVSREKKESFPLTVTSAQKNPTAFYLCASSMDSLSSYNEQFFGPGTRLTVL.

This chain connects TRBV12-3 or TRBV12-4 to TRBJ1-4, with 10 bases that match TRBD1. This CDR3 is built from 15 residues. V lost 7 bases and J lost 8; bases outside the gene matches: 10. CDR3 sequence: CASNNIGTGVEKLFF. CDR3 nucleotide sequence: TGTGCCAGCAACAATATCGGGACAGGGGTCGAAAAACTGTTTTTT.

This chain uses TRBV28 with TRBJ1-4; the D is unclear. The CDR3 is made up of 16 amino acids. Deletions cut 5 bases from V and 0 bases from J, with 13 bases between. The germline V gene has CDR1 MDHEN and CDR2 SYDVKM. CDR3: CASSTPSAATNEKLFF. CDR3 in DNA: TGTGCCAGCAGTACCCCCTCGGCAGCAACTAATGAAAAACTGTTTTTT.

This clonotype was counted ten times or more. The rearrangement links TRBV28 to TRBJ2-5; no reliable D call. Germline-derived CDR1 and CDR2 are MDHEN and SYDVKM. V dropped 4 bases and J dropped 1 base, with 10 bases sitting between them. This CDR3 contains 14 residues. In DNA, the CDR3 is TGTGCCAGCAGTTCGCGCTTGGGCCAAGAGACCCAGTACTTC. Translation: CASSSRLGQETQYF.

The CDR3 DNA follows: TGTGCCAGCAGCACAAGAGACAGGGAGGGAAGTCTAGATACGCAGTATTTT. This codes for CASSTRDREGSLDTQYF. The chain employs TRBV7-8 and TRBJ2-3, with D perhaps given as TRBD1 or TRBD2 (7 bases each). Per the germline V gene, CDR1 is SGHVS and CDR2 is FQNEAQ. This CDR3 region has 17 residues. Trimming cost V 5 bases and J 5 bases, with 23 bases left between them.

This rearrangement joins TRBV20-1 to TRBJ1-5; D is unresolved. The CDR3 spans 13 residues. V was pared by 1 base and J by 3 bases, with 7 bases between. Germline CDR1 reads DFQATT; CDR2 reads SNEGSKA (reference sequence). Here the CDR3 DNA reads TGCAGTGCTAGAGTCGGGTACAATCAGCCCCAGCATTTT. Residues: CSARVGYNQPQHF.

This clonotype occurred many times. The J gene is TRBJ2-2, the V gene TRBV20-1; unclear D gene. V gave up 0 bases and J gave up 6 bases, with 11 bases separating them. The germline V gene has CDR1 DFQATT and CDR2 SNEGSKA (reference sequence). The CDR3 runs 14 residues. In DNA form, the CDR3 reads TGCAGTGCTAGAGAAGCTGGGGTTGCCGGGGAGCTGTTTTTT. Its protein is CSAREAGVAGELFF.

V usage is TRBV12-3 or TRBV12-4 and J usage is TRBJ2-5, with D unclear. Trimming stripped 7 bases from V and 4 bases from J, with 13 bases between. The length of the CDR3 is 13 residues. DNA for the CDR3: TGTGCCAGCACCCACGACGGTCGAGAGACCCAGTACTTC. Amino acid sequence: CASTHDGRETQYF.

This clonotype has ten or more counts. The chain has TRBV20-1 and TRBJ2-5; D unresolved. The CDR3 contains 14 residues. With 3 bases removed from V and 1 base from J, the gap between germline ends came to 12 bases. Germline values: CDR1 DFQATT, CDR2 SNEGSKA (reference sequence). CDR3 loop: CSARYTWVQETQYF. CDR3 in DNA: TGCAGTGCTAGGTACACATGGGTCCAAGAGACCCAGTACTTC.

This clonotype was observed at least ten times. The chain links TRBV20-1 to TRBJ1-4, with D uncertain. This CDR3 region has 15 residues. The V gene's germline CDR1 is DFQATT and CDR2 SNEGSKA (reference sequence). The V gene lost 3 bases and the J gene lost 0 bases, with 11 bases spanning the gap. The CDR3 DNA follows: TGCAGTGCTAGCGAAGCGGAAACAACTAATGAAAAACTGTTTTTT. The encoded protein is CSASEAETTNEKLFF.

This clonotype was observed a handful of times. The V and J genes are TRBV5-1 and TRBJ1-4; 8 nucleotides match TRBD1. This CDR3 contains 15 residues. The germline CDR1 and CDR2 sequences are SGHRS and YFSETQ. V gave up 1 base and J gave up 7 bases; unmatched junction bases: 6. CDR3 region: CASSLMFGTGEKLFF. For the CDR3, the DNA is TGCGCCAGCAGCTTGATGTTCGGGACAGGTGAAAAACTGTTTTTT. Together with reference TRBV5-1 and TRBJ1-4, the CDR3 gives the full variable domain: KAGVTQTPRYLIKTRGQQVTLSCSPISGHRSVSWYQQTPGQGLQFLFEYFSETQRNKGNFPGRFSGRQFSNSRSEMNVSTLELGDSALYLCASSLMFGTGEKLFFGSGTQLSVL.

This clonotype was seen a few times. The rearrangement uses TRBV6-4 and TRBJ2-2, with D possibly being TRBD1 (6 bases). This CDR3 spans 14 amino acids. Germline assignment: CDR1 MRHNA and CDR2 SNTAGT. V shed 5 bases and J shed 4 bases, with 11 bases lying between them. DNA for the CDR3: TGTGCCAGCAGTCCCACAGGGACCACCGGGGAGCTGTTTTTT. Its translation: CASSPTGTTGELFF.

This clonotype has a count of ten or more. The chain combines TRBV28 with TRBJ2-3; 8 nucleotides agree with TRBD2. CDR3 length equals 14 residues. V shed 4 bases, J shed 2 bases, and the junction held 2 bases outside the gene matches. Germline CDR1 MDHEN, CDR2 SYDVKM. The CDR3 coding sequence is TGTGCCAGCAGTTCCGGGGGGGCCACAGATACGCAGTATTTT. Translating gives CASSSGGATDTQYF. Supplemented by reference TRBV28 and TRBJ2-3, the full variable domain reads DVKVTQSSRYLVKRTGEKVFLECVQDMDHENMFWYRQDPGLGLRLIYFSYDVKMKEKGDIPEGYSVSREKKERFSLILESASTNQTSMYLCASSSGGATDTQYFGPGTRLTVL.

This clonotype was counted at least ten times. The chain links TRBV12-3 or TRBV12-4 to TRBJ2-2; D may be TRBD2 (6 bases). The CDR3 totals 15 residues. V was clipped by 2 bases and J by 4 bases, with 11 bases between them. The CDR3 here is CASSLRRGGTGELFF. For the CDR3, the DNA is TGTGCCAGCAGTTTAAGGCGGGGCGGCACCGGGGAGCTGTTTTTT.

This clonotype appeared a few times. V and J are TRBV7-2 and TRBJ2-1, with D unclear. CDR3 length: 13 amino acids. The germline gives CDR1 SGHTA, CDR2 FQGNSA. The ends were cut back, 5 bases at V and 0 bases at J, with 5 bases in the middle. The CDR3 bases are TGTGCCAGCAGCAGGGTCTCCTACAATGAGCAGTTCTTC. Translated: CASSRVSYNEQFF.

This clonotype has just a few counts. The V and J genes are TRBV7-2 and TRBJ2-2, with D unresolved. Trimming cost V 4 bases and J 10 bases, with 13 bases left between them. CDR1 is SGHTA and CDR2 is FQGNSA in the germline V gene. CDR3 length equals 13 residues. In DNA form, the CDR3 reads TGTGCCAGCAGCTCGTACAGATCTCAGGAGCTGTTTTTT. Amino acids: CASSSYRSQELFF.

The DNA for the CDR3 is TGCAGCGTTGGTTCGTTACAGGGGAGTCAGCCCCAGCATTTT. Protein: CSVGSLQGSQPQHF. The chain links TRBV29-1 to TRBJ1-5; TRBD1 agrees at 7 bases. Germline CDR1 is SQVTM and CDR2 is ANQGSEA. The ends lost 4 bases at V and 6 bases at J; junction bases unmatched: 9. The CDR3 runs 14 residues.

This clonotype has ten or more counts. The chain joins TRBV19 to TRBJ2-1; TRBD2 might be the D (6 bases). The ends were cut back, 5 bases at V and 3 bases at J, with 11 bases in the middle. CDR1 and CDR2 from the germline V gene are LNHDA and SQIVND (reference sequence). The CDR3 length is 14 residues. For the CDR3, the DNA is TGTGCCAGTAGTCGGGGGAACAGCTACAATGAGCAGTTCTTC. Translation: CASSRGNSYNEQFF.

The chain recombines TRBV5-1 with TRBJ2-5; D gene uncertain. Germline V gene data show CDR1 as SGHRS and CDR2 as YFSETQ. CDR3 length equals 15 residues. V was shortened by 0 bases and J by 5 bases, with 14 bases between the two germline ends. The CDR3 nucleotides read TGCGCCAGCAGCTTGGAAGGGCGAGGTGGGGAGACCCAGTACTTC. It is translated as CASSLEGRGGETQYF. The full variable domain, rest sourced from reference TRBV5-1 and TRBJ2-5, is KAGVTQTPRYLIKTRGQQVTLSCSPISGHRSVSWYQQTPGQGLQFLFEYFSETQRNKGNFPGRFSGRQFSNSRSEMNVSTLELGDSALYLCASSLEGRGGETQYFGPGTRLLVL.

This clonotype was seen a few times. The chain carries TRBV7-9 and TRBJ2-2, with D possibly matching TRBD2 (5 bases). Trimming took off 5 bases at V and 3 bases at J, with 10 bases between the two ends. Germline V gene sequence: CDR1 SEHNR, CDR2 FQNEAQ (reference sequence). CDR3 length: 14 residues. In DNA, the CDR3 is TGTGCCAGCAGCCTTGGGCGGGACACCGGGGAGCTGTTTTTT. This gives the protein CASSLGRDTGELFF.

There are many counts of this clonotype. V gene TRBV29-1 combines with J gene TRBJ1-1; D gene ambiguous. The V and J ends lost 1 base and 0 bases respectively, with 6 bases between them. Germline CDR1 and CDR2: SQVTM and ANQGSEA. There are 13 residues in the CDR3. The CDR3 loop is CSVEGLMNTEAFF. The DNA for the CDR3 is TGCAGCGTTGAAGGTTTGATGAACACTGAAGCTTTCTTT.

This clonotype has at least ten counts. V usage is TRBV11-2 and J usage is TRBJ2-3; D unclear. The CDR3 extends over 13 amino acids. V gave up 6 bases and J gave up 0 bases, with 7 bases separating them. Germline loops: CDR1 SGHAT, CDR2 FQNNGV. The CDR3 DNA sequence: TGTGCCAGCAGTTTCGGGAGCACAGATACGCAGTATTTT. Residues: CASSFGSTDTQYF. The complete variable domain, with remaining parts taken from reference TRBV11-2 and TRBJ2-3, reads EAGVAQSPRYKIIEKRQSVAFWCNPISGHATLYWYQQILGQGPKLLIQFQNNGVVDDSQLPKDRFSAERLKGVDSTLKIQPAKLEDSAVYLCASSFGSTDTQYFGPGTRLTVL.

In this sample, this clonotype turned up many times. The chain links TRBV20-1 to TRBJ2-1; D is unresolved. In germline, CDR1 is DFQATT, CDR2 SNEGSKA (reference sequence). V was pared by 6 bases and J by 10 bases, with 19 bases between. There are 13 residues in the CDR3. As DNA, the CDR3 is TGCAGTGCAATTAACAGTCCCCGGCGGGAGCAGTTCTTC. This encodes CSAINSPRREQFF.

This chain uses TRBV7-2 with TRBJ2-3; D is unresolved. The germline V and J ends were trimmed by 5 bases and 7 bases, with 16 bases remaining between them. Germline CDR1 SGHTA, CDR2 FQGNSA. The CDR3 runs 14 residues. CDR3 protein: CASSPNSNPYTQYF. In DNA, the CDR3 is TGTGCCAGCAGCCCAAATAGTAACCCATATACGCAGTATTTT.

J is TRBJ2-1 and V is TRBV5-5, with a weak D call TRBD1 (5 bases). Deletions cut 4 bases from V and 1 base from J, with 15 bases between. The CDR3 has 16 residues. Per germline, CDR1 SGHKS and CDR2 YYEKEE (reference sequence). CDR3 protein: CASSPTEQASYNEQFF. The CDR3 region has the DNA TGTGCCAGCAGCCCTACCGAACAGGCATCCTACAATGAGCAGTTCTTC.

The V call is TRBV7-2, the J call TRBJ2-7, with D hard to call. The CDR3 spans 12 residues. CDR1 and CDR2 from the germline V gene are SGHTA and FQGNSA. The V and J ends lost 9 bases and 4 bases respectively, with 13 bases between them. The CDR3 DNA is TGTGCCAGGAGACTTCTGGGTTACGAGCAGTACGTC. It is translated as CARRLLGYEQYV.